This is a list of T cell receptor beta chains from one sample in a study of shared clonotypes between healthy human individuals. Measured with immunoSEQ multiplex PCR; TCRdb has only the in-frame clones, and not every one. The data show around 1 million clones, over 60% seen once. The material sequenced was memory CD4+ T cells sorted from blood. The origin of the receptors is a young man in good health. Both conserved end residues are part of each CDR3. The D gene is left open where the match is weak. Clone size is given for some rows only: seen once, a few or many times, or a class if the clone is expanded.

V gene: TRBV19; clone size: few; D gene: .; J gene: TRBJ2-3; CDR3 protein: CASSISPDTQYF; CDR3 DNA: TGTGCCAGTAGTATTTCGCCAGATACGCAGTATTTT
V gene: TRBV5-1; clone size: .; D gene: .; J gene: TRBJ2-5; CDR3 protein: CASSSDGRGPLETQYF; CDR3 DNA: TGCGCCAGCAGCTCTGATGGGAGGGGGCCGTTGGAGACCCAGTACTTC
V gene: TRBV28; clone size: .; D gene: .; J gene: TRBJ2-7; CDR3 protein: CASGIRLSYEQYF; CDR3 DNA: TGTGCCAGCGGGATCAGGCTCTCCTACGAGCAGTACTTC
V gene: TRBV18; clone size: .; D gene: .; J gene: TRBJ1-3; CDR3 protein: CASSPQDSGNTIYF; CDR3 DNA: TGTGCCAGCTCACCACAGGACAGTGGAAACACCATATATTTT
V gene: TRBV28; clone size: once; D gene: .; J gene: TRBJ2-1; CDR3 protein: CASISSYNEQFF; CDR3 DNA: TGTGCCAGCATTTCCTCCTACAATGAGCAGTTCTTC
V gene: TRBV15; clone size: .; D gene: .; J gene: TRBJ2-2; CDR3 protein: CAPQQGGELFF; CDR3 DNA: TGTGCCCCCCAGCAGGGCGGGGAGCTGTTTTTT
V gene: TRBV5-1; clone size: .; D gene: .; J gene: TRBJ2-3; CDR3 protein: CASSPPSASTDTQYF; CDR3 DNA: TGCGCCAGCAGCCCTCCTAGCGCCAGCACAGATACGCAGTATTTT
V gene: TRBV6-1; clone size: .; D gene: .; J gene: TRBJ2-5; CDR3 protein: CASNWGAGTSETQYF; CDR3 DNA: TGTGCCAGCAACTGGGGGGCGGGAACTTCGGAGACCCAGTACTTC
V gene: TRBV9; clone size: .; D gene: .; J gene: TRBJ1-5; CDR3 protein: CASSVEGYSNQPQHF; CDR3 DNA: TGTGCCAGCAGCGTAGAGGGCTATAGCAATCAGCCCCAGCATTTT
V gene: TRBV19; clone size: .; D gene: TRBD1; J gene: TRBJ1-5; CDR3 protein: CASSIGTGVPQPQHF; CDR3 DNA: TGTGCCAGTAGTATCGGGACAGGGGTTCCTCAGCCCCAGCATTTT
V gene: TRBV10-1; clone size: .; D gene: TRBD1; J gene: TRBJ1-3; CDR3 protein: CASSTGGSGNTIYF; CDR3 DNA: TGCGCCAGCAGCACAGGGGGTTCTGGAAACACCATATATTTT
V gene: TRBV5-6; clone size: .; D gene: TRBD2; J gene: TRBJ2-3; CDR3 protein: CASSFRLAGPNTQYF; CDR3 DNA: TGTGCCAGCAGCTTTCGACTAGCGGGACCGAATACGCAGTATTTT
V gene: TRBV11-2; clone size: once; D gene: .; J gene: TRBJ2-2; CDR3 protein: CASSPRVPTGELFF; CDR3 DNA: TGTGCCAGCAGCCCCCGGGTCCCGACCGGGGAGCTGTTTTTT
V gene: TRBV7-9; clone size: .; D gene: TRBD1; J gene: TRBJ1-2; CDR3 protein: CASRRDSVNYGYTF; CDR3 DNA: TGTGCCAGCAGGAGGGACAGCGTTAACTATGGCTACACCTTC
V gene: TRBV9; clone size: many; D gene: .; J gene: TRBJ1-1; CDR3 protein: CASSVERTAGVATEAFF; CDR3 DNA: TGTGCCAGCAGCGTAGAAAGAACGGCAGGGGTGGCCACTGAAGCTTTCTTT
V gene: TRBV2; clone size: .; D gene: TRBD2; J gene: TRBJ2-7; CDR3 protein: CASQRGTSYEQYF; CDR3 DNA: TGTGCCAGCCAGCGGGGGACCTCCTACGAGCAGTACTTC
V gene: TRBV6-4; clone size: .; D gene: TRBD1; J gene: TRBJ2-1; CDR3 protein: CASSTGGVGNEQFF; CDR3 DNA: TGTGCCAGCAGTACAGGGGGCGTCGGCAATGAGCAGTTCTTC
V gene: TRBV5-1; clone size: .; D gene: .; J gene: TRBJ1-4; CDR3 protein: CASSPGVGATNEKLFF; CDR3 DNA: TGCGCCAGCAGCCCTGGGGTGGGAGCAACTAATGAAAAACTGTTTTTT
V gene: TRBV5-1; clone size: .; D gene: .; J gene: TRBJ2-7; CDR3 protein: CASSLDSGSYEQYF; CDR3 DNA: TGCGCCAGCAGCTTGGATAGCGGCTCCTACGAGCAGTACTTC
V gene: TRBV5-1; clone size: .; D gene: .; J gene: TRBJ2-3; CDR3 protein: CASSAEVGDTQYF; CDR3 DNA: TGCGCCAGCAGCGCGGAGGTGGGGGATACGCAGTATTTT
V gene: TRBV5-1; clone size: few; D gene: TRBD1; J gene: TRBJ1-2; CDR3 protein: CASSSGQGFRLDYGYTF; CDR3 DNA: TGCGCCAGCAGCTCGGGACAGGGGTTTCGGTTGGACTATGGCTACACCTTC
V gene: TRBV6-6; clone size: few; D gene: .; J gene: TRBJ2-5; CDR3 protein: CASSQRGFKAQETQYF; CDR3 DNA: TGTGCCAGCAGCCAAAGGGGATTTAAGGCGCAAGAGACCCAGTACTTC
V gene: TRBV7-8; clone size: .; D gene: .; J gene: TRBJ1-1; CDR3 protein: CASSLTEMNTEAFF; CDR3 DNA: TGTGCCAGCAGCTTAACAGAAATGAACACTGAAGCTTTCTTT
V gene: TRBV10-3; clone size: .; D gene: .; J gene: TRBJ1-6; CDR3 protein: CAIRTEGSSSYNSPLHF; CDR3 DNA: TGTGCCATCAGGACGGAAGGCAGTAGCTCCTATAATTCACCCCTCCACTTT
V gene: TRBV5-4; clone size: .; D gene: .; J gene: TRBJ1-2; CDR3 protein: CASSFGEGIYGYTF; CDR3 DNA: TGTGCCAGCAGCTTTGGAGAAGGGATCTATGGCTACACCTTC
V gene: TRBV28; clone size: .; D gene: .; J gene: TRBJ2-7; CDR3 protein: CASSTYDRIAYEQYF; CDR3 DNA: TGTGCCAGCAGCACCTATGACAGGATAGCCTACGAGCAGTACTTC
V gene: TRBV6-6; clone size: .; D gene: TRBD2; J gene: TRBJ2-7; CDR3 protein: CASRSSWTSGGPEQYF; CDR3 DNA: TGTGCCAGCAGATCATCGTGGACTAGCGGGGGACCAGAGCAGTACTTC
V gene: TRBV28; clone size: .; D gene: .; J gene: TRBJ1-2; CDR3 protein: CATSGTNYGYTF; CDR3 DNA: TGTGCCACGTCCGGGACAAACTATGGCTACACCTTC
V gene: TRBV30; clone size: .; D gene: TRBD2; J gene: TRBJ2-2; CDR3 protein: CAWSTGLAGELFF; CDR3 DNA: TGTGCCTGGAGTACCGGACTAGCCGGGGAGCTGTTTTTT
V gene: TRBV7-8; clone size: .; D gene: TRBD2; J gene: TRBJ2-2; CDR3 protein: CASLAGTSDTGELFF; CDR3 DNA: TGTGCCAGCCTAGCCGGGACTAGCGACACCGGGGAGCTGTTTTTT
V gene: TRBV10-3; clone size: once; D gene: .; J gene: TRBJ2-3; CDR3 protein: CAISEDPTDTQYF; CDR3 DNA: TGTGCCATCAGTGAAGACCCCACAGATACGCAGTATTTT
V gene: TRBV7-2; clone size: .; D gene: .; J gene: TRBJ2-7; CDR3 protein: CASSLRDLSSGQYF; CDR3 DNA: TGTGCCAGCAGCTTGAGGGACCTCTCTTCGGGGCAGTACTTC
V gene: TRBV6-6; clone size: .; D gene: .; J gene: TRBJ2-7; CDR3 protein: CASTTGQRREQYF; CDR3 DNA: TGTGCCAGCACCACCGGACAACGGAGGGAGCAGTACTTC
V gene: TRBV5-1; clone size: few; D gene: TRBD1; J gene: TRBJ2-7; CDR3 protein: CASSTDGTGGYEQYF; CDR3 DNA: TGCGCCAGCAGCACGGACGGGACAGGGGGCTACGAGCAGTACTTC
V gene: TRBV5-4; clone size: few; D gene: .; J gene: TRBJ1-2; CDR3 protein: CASSHFSSRASGYTF; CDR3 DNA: TGTGCCAGCAGCCACTTCTCATCGAGGGCGAGTGGCTACACCTTC
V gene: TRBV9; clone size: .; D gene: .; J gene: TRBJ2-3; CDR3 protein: CASSVWAGPTDTQYF; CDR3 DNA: TGTGCCAGCAGCGTTTGGGCAGGGCCCACAGATACGCAGTATTTT
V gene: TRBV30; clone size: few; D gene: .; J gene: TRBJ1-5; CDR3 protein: CAWSGQSNQPQHF; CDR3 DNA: TGTGCCTGGAGTGGACAGAGCAATCAGCCCCAGCATTTT
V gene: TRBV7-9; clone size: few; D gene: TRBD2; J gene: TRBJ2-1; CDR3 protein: CASSRTTSGGFNNEQFF; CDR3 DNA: TGTGCCAGCAGCCGAACTACTAGCGGGGGTTTTAACAATGAGCAGTTCTTC
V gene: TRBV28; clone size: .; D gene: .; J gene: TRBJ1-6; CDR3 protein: CASSPEGIGNSPLHF; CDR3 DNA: TGTGCCAGCAGCCCAGAGGGAATAGGGAATTCACCCCTCCACTTT
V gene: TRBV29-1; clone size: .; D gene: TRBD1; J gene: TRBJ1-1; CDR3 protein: CSVVGVGTGDTEAFF; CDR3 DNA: TGCAGCGTTGTAGGGGTCGGGACAGGCGACACTGAAGCTTTCTTT
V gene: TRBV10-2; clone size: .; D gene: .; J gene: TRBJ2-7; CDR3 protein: CARRQGGYEQYF; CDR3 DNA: TGCGCCAGGCGACAGGGAGGCTACGAGCAGTACTTC
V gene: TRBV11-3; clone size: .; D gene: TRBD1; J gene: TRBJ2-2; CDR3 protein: CASSPRGQTGELFF; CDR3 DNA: TGTGCCAGCAGCCCAAGGGGGCAGACCGGGGAGCTGTTTTTT
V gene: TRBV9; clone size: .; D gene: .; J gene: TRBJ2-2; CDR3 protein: CASSYRAGNTGELFF; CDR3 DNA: TGTGCCAGCAGCTACAGGGCAGGGAACACCGGGGAGCTGTTTTTT
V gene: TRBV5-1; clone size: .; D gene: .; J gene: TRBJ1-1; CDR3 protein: CASSLRDTEAFF; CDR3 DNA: TGCGCCAGCAGCTTAAGGGACACTGAAGCTTTCTTT
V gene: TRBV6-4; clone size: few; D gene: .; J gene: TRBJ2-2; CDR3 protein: CASRPGIAGELFF; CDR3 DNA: TGTGCCAGCAGGCCTGGGATCGCCGGGGAGCTGTTTTTT
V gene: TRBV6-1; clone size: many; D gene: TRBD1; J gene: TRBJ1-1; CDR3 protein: CASSVRQGAGNEAFF; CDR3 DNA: TGTGCCAGCAGTGTACGCCAGGGGGCAGGTAATGAAGCTTTCTTT
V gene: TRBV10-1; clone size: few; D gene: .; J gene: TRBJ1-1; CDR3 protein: CASSELEYTEAFF; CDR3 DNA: TGCGCCAGCAGTGAATTGGAATACACTGAAGCTTTCTTT
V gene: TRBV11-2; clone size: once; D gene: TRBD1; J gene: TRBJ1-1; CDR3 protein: CASRPNRDRGLGAFF; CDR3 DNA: TGTGCCAGCAGACCTAACCGGGACAGGGGGCTGGGAGCTTTCTTT
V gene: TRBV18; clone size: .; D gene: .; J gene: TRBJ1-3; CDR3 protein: CASSPSRSLSGNTIYF; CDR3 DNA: TGTGCCAGCTCACCTTCTAGGAGTCTGTCTGGAAACACCATATATTTT
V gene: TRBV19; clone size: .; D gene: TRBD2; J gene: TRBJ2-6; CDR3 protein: CASSTLAGGSSGANVLTF; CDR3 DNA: TGTGCCAGTAGTACTCTAGCGGGAGGGAGCTCTGGGGCCAACGTCCTGACTTTC
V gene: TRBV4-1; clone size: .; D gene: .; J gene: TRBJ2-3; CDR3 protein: CASSQDTGRGTDTQYF; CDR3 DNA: TGCGCCAGCAGCCAAGATACAGGGAGGGGAACAGATACGCAGTATTTT
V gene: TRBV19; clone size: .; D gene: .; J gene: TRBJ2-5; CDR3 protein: CASSIGGQGGGETQYF; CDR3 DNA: TGTGCCAGTAGTATAGGTGGACAGGGCGGGGGAGAGACCCAGTACTTC
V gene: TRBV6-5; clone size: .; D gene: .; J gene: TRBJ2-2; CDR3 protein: CASSPGPITGELFF; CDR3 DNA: TGTGCCAGCAGTCCGGGACCGATCACCGGGGAGCTGTTTTTT
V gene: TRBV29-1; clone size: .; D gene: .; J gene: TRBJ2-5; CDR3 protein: CSCGEGPRETQYF; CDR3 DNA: TGCAGCTGTGGAGAGGGCCCGAGGGAGACCCAGTACTTC
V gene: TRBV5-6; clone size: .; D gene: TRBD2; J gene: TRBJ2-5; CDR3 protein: CASSLPSGMVETQYF; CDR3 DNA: TGTGCCAGCAGCCTCCCGAGCGGGATGGTCGAGACCCAGTACTTC
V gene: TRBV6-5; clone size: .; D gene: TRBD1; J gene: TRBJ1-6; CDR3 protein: CASRGAGTGNSPLHF; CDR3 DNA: TGTGCCAGCAGGGGGGCCGGGACAGGGAATTCACCCCTCCACTTT
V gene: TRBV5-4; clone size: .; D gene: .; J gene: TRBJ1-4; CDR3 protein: CASSTGGFTNEKLFF; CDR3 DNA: TGTGCCAGCAGCACCGGGGGGTTCACTAATGAAAAACTGTTTTTT
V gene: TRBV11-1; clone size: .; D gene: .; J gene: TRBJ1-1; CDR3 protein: CASSLVRYTEAFF; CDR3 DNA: TGTGCCAGCAGCTTAGTTCGGTACACTGAAGCTTTCTTT
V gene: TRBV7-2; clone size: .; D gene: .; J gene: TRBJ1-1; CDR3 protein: CASSPHRGRVEAFF; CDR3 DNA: TGTGCCAGCAGCCCCCATAGGGGCAGGGTGGAAGCTTTCTTT